This T cell receptor (beta chain) comes out of a study of blood T cell repertoires in COVID-19. Clones were read by immunoSEQ multiplex PCR, and TCRdb kept only the in-frame ones, dropping some. The table includes roughly 70,000 clones, 70% to 90% detected once. The clonotype comes from a man aged 45 to 65 with active COVID-19. Sample: peripheral blood.

CDR3 DNA sequence: TGTGCCAGCAGTCTGACCGGGACAGGGGGCGGCTCTGGGGCCAACGTCCTGACTTTC. Its translation is CASSLTGTGGGSGANVLTF. The chain joins TRBV6-6 to TRBJ2-6; 12 positions match TRBD1. The CDR3 is 19 residues long. Germline V lookup: CDR1 MNHNY, CDR2 SVGAGI (reference sequence). The ends lost 5 bases at V and 0 bases at J; junction bases unmatched: 8.